The 27 T cell receptor beta chains below were found in one sample sequenced in a study of T cell repertoires in cytomegalovirus infection. TCRdb analysed the reads with MiXCR anew, one entry per CDR3 protein. This sample yields 450,000 to 550,000 distinct CDR3 sequences, of which approximately 15% are seen a single time; 20% to 30% belongs to the top ten. Sequencing used CD8+ T cells from PBMCs. The receptor set was obtained from a human donor in good health (CMV status not recorded). Some clones in this sample may be carry-over from other donors' samples.

Ten or more counts support this clonotype. The gene calls are TRBV18 and TRBJ2-1; TRBD2 agrees at 10 bases. The CDR3 sequence is 17 residues long. Germline trimming cut 2 bases from V and 5 bases from J; bases unmatched to any gene: 9. Germline V lookup: CDR1 KGHSH, CDR2 LQKENI. For the CDR3, the DNA is TGTGCCAGCTCACCAAGGCTTAGCGGGGGGCTCCACAATGAGCAGTTCTTC. Amino acids: CASSPRLSGGLHNEQFF.

This clonotype was seen a few times. The chain uses TRBV7-6 and TRBJ1-2; possibly TRBD1 for D (5 bases). V was cut by 1 base and J by 6 bases, with 18 bases left in between. Looked up from germline, CDR1 is SGHVS and CDR2 is FNYEAQ. The CDR3 covers 16 residues. The CDR3 DNA reads TGTGCCAGCAGCTTAGGTCTCAGGGTAGGCGAGCATGGCTACACCTTC. This translates into CASSLGLRVGEHGYTF. Drawing the rest from reference TRBV7-6 and TRBJ1-2, the complete variable domain is GAGVSQSPRYKVTKRGQDVALRCDPISGHVSLYWYRQALGQGPEFLTYFNYEAQQDKSGLPNDRFSAERPEGSISTLTIQRTEQRDSAMYRCASSLGLRVGEHGYTFGSGTRLTVV.

This clonotype was recorded at least ten times. V is TRBV7-2 and J is TRBJ1-3; tentative D call: TRBD1 (5 bases). The CDR3 spans 13 residues. V was cut by 4 bases and J by 6 bases, with 10 bases left in between. Germline V gives CDR1 SGHTA, CDR2 FQGNSA. CDR3 amino acids: CASSWGLKNTIYF. The CDR3 DNA follows: TGTGCCAGCAGCTGGGGACTAAAAAACACCATATATTTT.

This clonotype has only a few counts. The V call is TRBV14, the J call TRBJ1-2, with a weak D call TRBD1 (5 bases). The CDR3 is 16 amino acids. The V end was cut by 4 bases, the J end by 6 bases, with 21 bases between. CDR1 is SGHDN and CDR2 is FVKESK in the germline V gene. The CDR3 region is CASSPGPDRPLHGYTF. The CDR3, as DNA: TGTGCCAGCAGCCCGGGGCCGGACCGCCCCTTGCATGGCTACACCTTC.

The chain is built from TRBV3-1 and TRBJ1-2; tentatively, D is TRBD1 (6 bases). The V end was cut by 1 base, the J end by 6 bases, with 12 bases between. The germline V gene encodes CDR1 LGHDT and CDR2 YNNKEL (reference sequence). This CDR3 spans 14 amino acids. This chain's CDR3 is CASSQVQGINGYTF. The CDR3, as DNA: TGTGCCAGCAGCCAAGTGCAGGGGATCAATGGCTACACCTTC.

The V gene is TRBV10-3, the J gene TRBJ2-1, with a tentative D call TRBD2 (6 bases). Germline V gene sequence: CDR1 ENHRY, CDR2 SYGVKD. CDR3 length: 15 residues. The ends were cut back, 5 bases at V and 7 bases at J, with 18 bases in the middle. In DNA form, the CDR3 reads TGTGCCATCAGTCTTCCCGGACTAAACGGAAATGAGCAGTTCTTC. It codes for CAISLPGLNGNEQFF.

A few counts support this clonotype. CDR3 sequence (DNA): TGTGCCAGCAGCGTATCAGGAGGGACAGGCGACGAGCAGTACTTC. Its protein is CASSVSGGTGDEQYF. The chain joins TRBV9 to TRBJ2-7; 8 bases are shared with TRBD1. CDR1 and CDR2 (germline): SGDLS, YYNGEE. Trimming at V came to 1 base and at J to 5 bases, leaving 8 bases not matched to a gene. This CDR3 is 15 amino acids long.

This clonotype was counted a few times. The rearrangement joins TRBV11-2 to TRBJ2-1; 7 bases match TRBD2. Germline assignment: CDR1 SGHAT and CDR2 FQNNGV. The CDR3 totals 19 residues. The ends lost 5 bases at V and 4 bases at J; junction bases unmatched: 20. The CDR3 protein is CASSTPTAMELAVYNEQFF. CDR3 DNA: TGTGCCAGCAGCACACCCACCGCCATGGAGCTAGCGGTTTACAATGAGCAGTTCTTC. The variable domain in full, completed from reference TRBV11-2 and TRBJ2-1, reads EAGVAQSPRYKIIEKRQSVAFWCNPISGHATLYWYQQILGQGPKLLIQFQNNGVVDDSQLPKDRFSAERLKGVDSTLKIQPAKLEDSAVYLCASSTPTAMELAVYNEQFFGPGTRLTVL.

This clonotype was observed a few times. V usage is TRBV7-3 and J usage is TRBJ2-1; perhaps TRBD2 as D (6 bases). V was clipped by 5 bases and J by 5 bases, with 16 bases between them. CDR3 length: 15 residues. Germline loops: CDR1 SGHTA, CDR2 FQGTGA. CDR3 nucleotide sequence: TGTGCCAGCAGCCCCCGGGGGATCCCTGACAATGAGCAGTTCTTC. Encoded protein: CASSPRGIPDNEQFF.

This clonotype was observed a few times. The V and J genes are TRBV9 and TRBJ1-1; D remains ambiguous. The V gene lost 2 bases and the J gene lost 5 bases, with 10 bases spanning the gap. CDR3 length: 13 residues. Germline CDR1 and CDR2: SGDLS and YYNGEE. CDR3 in amino acids: CASSVEGKTEAFF. The CDR3 DNA reads TGTGCCAGCAGCGTGGAGGGTAAGACTGAAGCTTTCTTT.

This clonotype has just a few counts. The CDR3 is CASSQQDGIYEQYF. The CDR3 DNA reads TGTGCCAGCAGCCAACAGGACGGTATCTACGAGCAGTACTTC. The V and J genes are TRBV3-1 and TRBJ2-7; D unclear. V gave up 2 bases and J gave up 3 bases, with 11 bases separating them. The CDR3 consists of 14 residues. Germline V gene data show CDR1 as LGHDT and CDR2 as YNNKEL (reference sequence).

The table lists this clonotype with many counts. CDR3 loop: CAIRRTDHSNTGELFF. The CDR3 DNA follows: TGTGCCATCAGGAGGACAGATCATTCGAACACCGGGGAGCTGTTTTTT. This chain joins TRBV10-3 and TRBJ2-2; D is possibly TRBD1 (6 bases). The CDR3 loop spans 16 amino acids. V gave up 6 bases and J gave up 0 bases, with 14 bases separating them. Looked up from germline, CDR1 is ENHRY and CDR2 is SYGVKD.

The chain is built from TRBV2 and TRBJ2-5; TRBD2 matches at 14 bases. This CDR3 is built from 17 residues. The V and J ends lost 6 bases and 2 bases, in that order; junction bases with no gene match: 8. From germline, CDR1 is SNHLY and CDR2 FYNNEI. The CDR3 region is CASSGGTSGGLQETQYF. CDR3 sequence (DNA): TGTGCCAGCAGCGGGGGGACTAGCGGGGGTCTGCAAGAGACCCAGTACTTC.

This clonotype was observed a few times. V is TRBV6-5 and J is TRBJ1-5; TRBD1 is a possible D gene (5 bases). The CDR3 length is 16 residues. V lost 5 bases and J lost 4, with 18 bases in between. Germline V gene data show CDR1 as MNHEY and CDR2 as SVGAGI. The CDR3 loop reads CASSTWTPLWNQPQHF. Here the CDR3 DNA reads TGTGCCAGCAGTACATGGACACCCTTATGGAATCAGCCCCAGCATTTT.

The CDR3 bases are TGTGCCAGTAGGATTTATCAGGGAGGCGGCAATCAGCCCCAGCATTTT. It specifies CASRIYQGGGNQPQHF. V usage is TRBV19 and J usage is TRBJ1-5, with D possibly matching TRBD1 (5 bases). Germline V gene sequence: CDR1 LNHDA, CDR2 SQIVND (reference sequence). This CDR3 comprises 16 residues. V shed 6 bases and J shed 2 bases, with 17 bases lying between them.

V gene TRBV27 combines with J gene TRBJ2-3; D is undetermined. Germline V gene lookup returns CDR1 MNHEY and CDR2 SMNVEV (reference sequence). The germline V and J ends were trimmed by 6 bases and 6 bases, with 10 bases remaining between them. The CDR3 extends over 12 amino acids. The chain's CDR3 is CASRSSLDTQYF. The CDR3 DNA is TGTGCCAGCAGATCTTCCTTGGATACGCAGTATTTT.

This clonotype was counted at least ten times. V and J are TRBV7-9 and TRBJ2-7; 15 bases are shared with TRBD2. The CDR3 is 16 amino acids. After removal of 5 bases from V and 2 bases from J, the junction contained 4 bases not matched to a gene. Germline V gene data show CDR1 as SEHNR and CDR2 as FQNEAQ (reference sequence). CDR3 sequence: CASSQRTSGRAYEQYF. The CDR3 DNA reads TGTGCCAGCAGCCAGAGGACTAGCGGGAGGGCCTACGAGCAGTACTTC.

The chain recombines TRBV27 with TRBJ1-5; no clear D. CDR1 MNHEY and CDR2 SMNVEV come from the germline V gene (reference sequence). Trimming removed 5 bases at V and 1 base at J, with 15 bases between. The CDR3 runs 16 residues. The CDR3 protein is CASSPSAGESNQPQHF. CDR3 bases: TGTGCCAGCAGTCCCTCGGCCGGGGAGAGCAATCAGCCCCAGCATTTT.

This clonotype was seen repeatedly, ten times or more. V gene TRBV12-3 or TRBV12-4 combines with J gene TRBJ1-5, with 9 bases aligning to TRBD1. The V segment lost 5 bases and the J segment 6 bases; nucleotides outside the gene matches: 8. The CDR3 is made up of 15 amino acids. CDR3 bases: TGTGCCAGCAGTGGGGACAGGGTGATGGGTCAGCCCCAGCATTTT. It codes for CASSGDRVMGQPQHF.

Of note for this clonotype: Without the conserved terminal phenylalanine or tryptophan, this CDR3 likely stems from a read error. The V and J genes are TRBV10-3 and TRBJ2-5; a weak D match, TRBD2 (6 bases). With 2 bases removed from V and 8 bases from J, the gap between germline ends came to 21 bases. Germline CDR1 is ENHRY and CDR2 is SYGVKD. The CDR3 loop spans 16 amino acids. CDR3 sequence: CAISEREPQSPRTQYL. The CDR3 DNA sequence: TGTGCCATCAGTGAGCGGGAGCCGCAATCCCCCAGAACCCAGTACTTA.

Only a few counts were recorded for this clonotype. The chain links TRBV12-3 or TRBV12-4 to TRBJ1-4; D not resolved. CDR3 length: 15 amino acids. The V and J ends lost 2 bases and 7 bases respectively, with 14 bases between them. CDR3 coding DNA: TGTGCCAGCAGTTTAAAATCGAGGGTTAGTGAAAAACTGTTTTTT. It specifies CASSLKSRVSEKLFF.

This clonotype was seen a few times. This may come from a read error, since a much larger clone is one base off. V gene TRBV2 combines with J gene TRBJ2-7; 8 nucleotides agree with TRBD2. Germline lookup yields CDR1 SNHLY and CDR2 FYNNEI. This CDR3 region has 13 residues. V trimming: 7 bases; J trimming: 2 bases; junction bases outside the gene matches: 4. The CDR3 sequence is CASIPGLAYEQYF. The CDR3 nucleotides read TGTGCCAGCATTCCGGGACTAGCCTACGAGCAGTACTTC.

This clonotype was picked up many times. The chain uses TRBV6-2 or TRBV6-3 and TRBJ2-3; 7 bases are a match to TRBD1. CDR1 MNHEY and CDR2 SVGEGT come from the germline V gene. This CDR3 has 15 residues. Germline trimming cut 8 bases from V and 4 bases from J; bases unmatched to any gene: 12. The CDR3 DNA sequence: TGTGCCAGCCTCAGGGGGACAGCGCGATCAGATACGCAGTATTTT. Amino acids: CASLRGTARSDTQYF.

In its sample, this clonotype was seen a few times. This rearrangement joins TRBV3-1 to TRBJ1-1; D perhaps matches TRBD1 (6 bases). V lost 1 base and J lost 3, with 15 bases in between. Germline CDR1 and CDR2: LGHDT and YNNKEL (reference sequence). The CDR3 length is 16 residues. CDR3 DNA: TGTGCCAGCAGCCAAGTAGGGGGGGAAAGAGACACTGAAGCTTTCTTT. Protein: CASSQVGGERDTEAFF.

This clonotype came up once. As the CDR3 is not closed by the conserved phenylalanine or tryptophan, this likely results from a read error. It is unclear where the CDR3 begins or ends on the DNA, so no DNA is shown, and the CDR3 is as TCRdb lists it. The genes are TRBV7-3 and TRBJ2-1; the table's D call of TRBD1 was not tested on the DNA. The CDR3 spans 15 amino acids, including both terminal residues. The germline CDR1 and CDR2 sequences are SGHTA and FQGTGA. The CDR3 protein is CASSRLGGAYNEQLL.

In this sample, this clonotype turned up a few times. This chain joins TRBV14 and TRBJ2-1, with D unresolved. Germline CDR1 is SGHDN and CDR2 is FVKESK. Trimming removed 0 bases from V and 7 bases from J, with 7 bases in between. This CDR3 comprises 13 residues. The CDR3 region has the DNA TGTGCCAGCAGCCAAGAGGTTTGGAATGAGCAGTTCTTC. Its protein product is CASSQEVWNEQFF. Using reference TRBV14 and TRBJ2-1 for the parts outside the CDR3, the full variable domain is EAGVTQFPSHSVIEKGQTVTLRCDPISGHDNLYWYRRVMGKEIKFLLHFVKESKQDESGMPNNRFLAERTGGTYSTLKVQPAELEDSGVYFCASSQEVWNEQFFGPGTRLTVL.

The chain carries TRBV15 and TRBJ1-1; 8 nucleotides match TRBD1. The J segment lost 7 bases and the V segment lost 6 bases, leaving 4 bases of the junction unmatched. This CDR3 has 12 amino acids. The germline V gene encodes CDR1 LNHNV and CDR2 YYDKDF (reference sequence). The CDR3 DNA sequence: TGTGCCACCAGTTCACAGGGGGTTGAAGCTTTCTTT. Encoded protein: CATSSQGVEAFF.